This T cell receptor beta chain appears in the sequencing data of a study of spatial heterogeneity in lung cancer. Study-level background: Alpha-chain sequences were detected in numbers that were consistently lower than beta-chain sequences.

The ends were cut back, 3 bases at V and 1 base at J, with 16 bases in the middle. Germline-derived CDR1 and CDR2 are DFQATT and SNEGSKA (reference sequence). The CDR3 loop spans 16 amino acids. Every TCR cDNA molecule carried a tag that served as a unique molecular identifier. One entry per CDR3 protein results from TCRdb running MiXCR on the 5' RACE reads. The data show fewer than 5,500 distinct CDR3 sequences, about 3.9% seen once. Time point meaning: sample taken at primary tumor resection. Samples were obtained from approximately 76 donors, all untreated early-stage non-small cell lung cancer patients. The study sequenced unsorted whole RNA from tumor, nontumor lung or frozen PBMC. This clonotype has a count of ten or more.

The origin of this receptor is a male donor with early-stage non-small cell lung cancer. The source was normal lung tissue next to the tumor, collected at surgery. The V and J genes are TRBV20-1 and TRBJ1-5; tentative D call: TRBD1 (6 bases). As DNA, the CDR3 is TGCAGTGCTAGTACCTATAACAGGGACAGCAATCAGCCCCAGCATTTT. Its translation is CSASTYNRDSNQPQHF.